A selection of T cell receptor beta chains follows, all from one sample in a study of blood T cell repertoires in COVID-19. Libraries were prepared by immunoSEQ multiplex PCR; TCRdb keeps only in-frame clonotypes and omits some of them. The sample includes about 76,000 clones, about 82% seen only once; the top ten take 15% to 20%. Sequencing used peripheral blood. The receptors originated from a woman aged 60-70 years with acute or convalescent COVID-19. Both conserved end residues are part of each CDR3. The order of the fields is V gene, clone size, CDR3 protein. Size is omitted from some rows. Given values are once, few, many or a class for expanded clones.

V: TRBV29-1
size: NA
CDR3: CSALQGPNSPLHF

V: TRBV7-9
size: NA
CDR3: CASSPQGTNEKLFF

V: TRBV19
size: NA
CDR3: CASSAGGGREKLFF

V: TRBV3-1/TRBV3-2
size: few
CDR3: CASSPLGTGGSTDTQYF

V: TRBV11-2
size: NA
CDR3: CASSSTRQGRTGELFF

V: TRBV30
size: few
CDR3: CAWSPRGSGNTIYF

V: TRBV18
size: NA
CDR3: CASSPMTGVNTEAFF

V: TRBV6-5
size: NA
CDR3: CASSQDRDQPQHF

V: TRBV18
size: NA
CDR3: CASSPRTSDPGELFF

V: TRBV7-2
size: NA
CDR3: CASSLVGASNQPQHF

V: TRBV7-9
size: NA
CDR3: CASSLEGGTRQYF

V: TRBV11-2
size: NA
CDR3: CASSLSRQGASYEQYF

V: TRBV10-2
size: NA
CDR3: CASTQGGQGSYGYTF

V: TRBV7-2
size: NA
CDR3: CASSLQLTSLIGRTGELFF